This T cell receptor beta chain was recorded in a study of T cells after yellow fever vaccination (dated by TCRdb to about 2019). General notes on the study: The SMART-Seq v4 Ultra Low Input RNA kit was used to prepare libraries from fractions with low cell numbers. Bulk TCR alpha and beta repertoires were sequenced longitudinally to track T-cell clones before and after primary and booster YFV17D yellow fever vaccination. The cohort comprised two healthy male donors, one aged 18 to 29 and one aged 30 to 40 years. Blood samples were taken at several timepoints before and after primary and secondary immunization, and bulk PBMC replicates and cell subsets were isolated.

The treatment or condition label of this sample denotes: live attenuated yellow fever vaccine strain. PBMCs were isolated from peripheral blood using a standard Ficoll-Paque protocol. CD4 and CD8 T-cell fractions were isolated with Dynabeads CD4 and CD8 positive selection kits. TriZol was used to extract RNA from bulk PBMCs, from CD4 and CD8 fractions, and from dextramer-positive and dextramer-negative fractions. Deletion took 8 bases off V and 10 bases off J, with a span of 9 bases between the germline ends. Reading from cysteine to phenylalanine, the CDR3 counts 11 amino acids. Only the CDR3 portion is preserved as DNA: 33 bases, with reading frame beginning at the first base. The CDR1 and CDR2 encoded by the germline V gene (reference sequence) are MNHEY and SMNVEV. Broad study findings and their caveats: Computational filtering was needed because FACS-sorted repertoires could contain abundant contaminating clonotypes from the bulk population. A small share of clonotypes occurred in both CD4 and CD8 compartments, likely arising from convergent recombination. Because the study included only two donors, the extent to which the findings can be generalized is limited. After the booster, most of the clones that had expanded following primary vaccination were detected again (roughly 96% of CD4 and around 87% of CD8), which suggests that memory was broadly maintained. The secondary T-cell response was found to be weaker but faster than the primary response, with a peak reached on day 5 rather than on day 15.

This clonotype has more than one count but fewer than ten. Its antigen is unknown. No much larger clonotype is one base removed from it; base qualities were not supplied. The instrument given in TCRdb is Illumina NovaSeq 6000. TCR cDNA was synthesized by 5'RACE template switching, through which a universal primer site and unique molecular identifiers were introduced. Priming of cDNA synthesis was performed from both the TCR alpha and TCR beta constant segments. Libraries were amplified in two PCR steps, with sample barcodes and sequencing adapters added in the second step. Sequencing of libraries was performed on Illumina HiSeq 2500 (2x100 bp) or NovaSeq (2x150 bp). The original pipeline was this. Demultiplexing of reads and collapsing into UMI consensus sequences were performed with MIGEC, and V(D)J alignment was carried out with MiXCR. Using edgeR on replicate PBMC samples, clonotypes were called vaccine-responding if FDR was below 0.01 and the log2 fold change was above 5 up to day 15. Bulk clonotypes were assigned CD4 or CD8 identity according to which sequenced CD4 or CD8 repertoire held them at higher abundance. TCRdb's own reprocessing of the public reads used fastp at Q25 and MiXCR and kept productive beta chains. Rows are unified per CDR3 protein, each entry keeping the most common DNA and genes. These V and J calls rely on TCRdb rather than the paper's analysis. For this sample the table gives some 120,000 distinct CDR3 sequences, of which about 15% were detected only once. About 40% of the sample is in the top ten clones.

The source material was CD8+ T cells sorted from PBMCs, sampled 5 days after the yellow fever booster vaccination. The chain is made from TRBV27 and TRBJ1-6; tentative D gene TRBD1, with 5 bases matching. The source is a man younger than 30 who received the YFV17D yellow fever vaccine. The nucleotides are TGTGCCAGCGGGCGGGGGTCACCCCTCCACTTT. Its protein product is CASGRGSPLHF.